This T cell receptor (beta chain) was documented in a study of T cells after posttransplantation cyclophosphamide. This clone was detected ten times or more. Its antigen is undetermined. Busulfan-fludarabine conditioning, marrow transplant, and cyclophosphamide on days +3 and +4 were administered. The study, taken as a whole, reports: Recipient CMV seropositivity and CMV reactivation strongly tracked TRB clonality. Blood and skin or GI T cell repertoires showed limited TRB overlap.

CDR3 length: 15 amino acids. The V end was cut by 5 bases, the J end by 0 bases, with 11 bases between. CDR1 and CDR2 from the germline V gene are SGHTA and FQGNSA. The data were produced by immunoSEQ multiplex PCR, yet TCRdb's version contains in-frame clones alone and is incomplete. The table lists 6,500 to 7,000 clones, with no singletons. The TCR sequence derives from a male patient in his thirties who received an allogeneic stem cell transplant from an unrelated donor, was CMV-positive, and had acute and chronic GVHD. The graft donor may have contributed some T cells. This rearrangement joins TRBV7-2 to TRBJ1-3; weak D call: TRBD1 (5 bases). Sample: PBMCs, taken after an allogeneic stem cell transplant with post-transplant cyclophosphamide. The DNA of the CDR3 is TGTGCCAGCAGCACCGGGGGGGTCTCTGGAAACACCATATATTTT. It is translated as CASSTGGVSGNTIYF. Complete variable domain (other parts from reference TRBV7-2 and TRBJ1-3): GAGVSQSPSNKVTEKGKDVELRCDPISGHTALYWYRQSLGQGLEFLIYFQGNSAPDKSGLPSDRFSAERTGGSVSTLTIQRTQQEDSAVYLCASSTGGVSGNTIYFGEGSWLTVV.